The 10 T cell receptor beta chains below all came from one sample that was sequenced in a study of OX40 agonist ivuxolimab in advanced cancers. TCRdb's copy holds only in-frame clones and misses some; the assay was immunoSEQ multiplex PCR. Of tens of thousands of clones listed, 80% to 85% are singletons. The sample here was CD4+ or CD8+ T cells sorted from blood, taken in a trial of the OX40 agonist ivuxolimab. These receptors were taken from an adult with an advanced solid tumor such as melanoma, head and neck, liver or kidney cancer.

The rearrangement links TRBV11-2 to TRBJ2-1; 8 bases agree with TRBD2. Germline loops: CDR1 SGHAT, CDR2 FQNNGV. The CDR3 length is 17 residues. J was trimmed by 2 bases and V by 0 bases; bases with no gene match: 6. CDR3 sequence (DNA): TGTGCCAGCAGCTTAGATCGGGGGGGCAGGGCCTACAATGAGCAGTTCTTC. Its protein is CASSLDRGGRAYNEQFF.

The V gene is TRBV7-6, the J gene TRBJ2-5; 8 positions match TRBD1. The germline CDR1 and CDR2 sequences are SGHVS and FNYEAQ. J lost 5 bases, V lost 0 bases, and 2 bases had no gene match. The length of the CDR3 is 14 residues. CDR3 loop: CASSLAQGVETQYF. As DNA, the CDR3 is TGTGCCAGCAGCTTAGCACAGGGGGTTGAGACCCAGTACTTC.

The chain is built from TRBV18 and TRBJ1-2, with TRBD1 identical over 10 bases. CDR1 and CDR2 from the germline V gene are KGHSH and LQKENI. V lost 6 bases, J lost 10 bases, and 14 bases stayed unmatched. The CDR3 loop spans 15 amino acids. The CDR3 reads CASSFAGTGEGDYTF. The CDR3 nucleotides are TGTGCCAGCTCGTTCGCCGGGACAGGGGAAGGTGACTACACCTTC.

CDR3 nucleotide sequence: TGTGCCAGCAGCTTAGCCCACAGGGGGCGAGATACGCAGTATTTT. This gives the protein CASSLAHRGRDTQYF. The chain is built from TRBV7-9 and TRBJ2-3; 9 bases align to TRBD1. CDR1 is SEHNR and CDR2 is FQNEAQ in the germline V gene (reference sequence). The CDR3 sequence is 15 residues long. Trimming removed 0 bases from V and 5 bases from J; junction bases left unmatched: 3.

The chain has TRBV27 and TRBJ2-3; D gene uncertain. Germline V gene data show CDR1 as MNHEY and CDR2 as SMNVEV (reference sequence). The V end lost 4 bases, the J end lost 2 bases, and 4 bases lay between the germline ends. This CDR3 has 12 residues. CDR3 protein: CASSSHTDTQYF. The DNA of the CDR3 is TGTGCCAGCAGTTCGCACACAGATACGCAGTATTTT.

CDR3 nucleotide sequence: TGTGCCACCACTGACCCAGGACAGGGACTAGCCAAAAACATTCAGTACTTC. Amino acid sequence: CATTDPGQGLAKNIQYF. The rearrangement uses TRBV6-1 and TRBJ2-4; 8 bases fit TRBD1. V lost 10 bases to trimming and J lost 0 bases; unmatched junction nucleotides: 14. Germline CDR1 reads MNHNS; CDR2 reads SASEGT. This CDR3 spans 17 amino acids.

This clone was picked up a small number of times. CDR3 sequence: CASSPTTGVYGYTF. In nucleotides, the CDR3 is TGTGCCAGCAGCCCGACCACAGGGGTCTATGGCTACACCTTC. V usage is TRBV7-9 and J usage is TRBJ1-2; 7 nucleotides agree with TRBD1. This CDR3 has 14 residues. Per the germline V gene, CDR1 is SEHNR and CDR2 is FQNEAQ (reference sequence). Losses at the gene ends were 5 bases for V and 4 bases for J; bases not matched to a gene: 7.

The V gene is TRBV5-5, the J gene TRBJ1-5; possibly TRBD1 for D (5 bases). Germline V CDR1 and CDR2: SGHKS, YYEKEE (reference sequence). The ends were cut back, 3 bases at V and 2 bases at J, with 15 bases in the middle. The length of the CDR3 is 16 residues. CDR3 region: CASSSDRRGGNQPQHF. DNA for the CDR3: TGTGCCAGCAGCTCGGACCGGAGGGGCGGCAATCAGCCCCAGCATTTT.

The gene calls are TRBV21-1 and TRBJ2-4; TRBD1 reflects the table's D call only, with no check against the DNA. TRBV21-1 is reported as a pseudogene. The CDR3 sequence is 15 residues long. CDR3 DNA sequence: TGTGCCAGCAGCAAGCAGGGGTATGCTGAAAACATTCAGTACTTC. It codes for CASSKQGYAENIQYF.

The V call is TRBV6-1, the J call TRBJ1-5; possible D gene TRBD1, 6 bases. CDR1 is MNHNS and CDR2 is SASEGT in the germline V gene. The CDR3 covers 14 residues. Trimming cost V 6 bases and J 4 bases, with 13 bases left between them. The CDR3 spells CASRPTGGNQPQHF. Written as DNA, the CDR3 is TGTGCCAGCAGGCCGACAGGAGGAAATCAGCCCCAGCATTTT.